These 19 T cell receptor beta chains came from one sample sequenced in a study of shared clonotypes between healthy human individuals. Generated by immunoSEQ multiplex PCR, the TCRdb table keeps only in-frame clones and is missing some. In the table there are about 640,000 clones, 72% of which are singletons. Sequencing used memory CD4+ T cells sorted from blood. Subset specified: CD45RA-negative fraction. The receptors stem from a woman aged 30 to 39 in good health.

J is TRBJ1-2 and V is TRBV7-2; D gene ambiguous. Germline CDR1 is SGHTA and CDR2 is FQGNSA. The CDR3 extends over 14 amino acids. Trimming removed 5 bases at V and 3 bases at J, with 13 bases between. The CDR3 spells CASSVGGGDYGYTF. Written as DNA, the CDR3 is TGTGCCAGCAGCGTCGGTGGAGGTGACTATGGCTACACCTTC.

The rearrangement joins TRBV28 to TRBJ1-2, with D perhaps TRBD1 (6 bases). The germline V gene encodes CDR1 MDHEN and CDR2 SYDVKM. This CDR3 contains 16 residues. Trimming cost V 1 base and J 4 bases, with 16 bases left between them. This CDR3 is CASSLLGGEALYGYTF. DNA of the CDR3: TGTGCCAGCAGTTTATTAGGGGGGGAGGCCCTCTATGGCTACACCTTC.

The chain combines TRBV18 with TRBJ2-2; D assignment may be TRBD1 or TRBD2 (5 bases each). In germline, CDR1 is KGHSH, CDR2 LQKENI. V lost 2 bases to trimming and J lost 1 base, with 17 bases between them. The CDR3 consists of 18 residues. The CDR3 reads CASSPVVVGDLNTGELFF. The DNA of the CDR3 is TGTGCCAGCTCACCAGTAGTGGTGGGGGACCTGAACACCGGGGAGCTGTTTTTT.

This chain links TRBV28 with TRBJ1-3, with 9 bases that match TRBD1. V was pared by 6 bases and J by 3 bases, with 6 bases of the junction left unmatched. The CDR3 has 15 amino acids. Germline V gene lookup returns CDR1 MDHEN and CDR2 SYDVKM. DNA of the CDR3: TGTGCCAGCAGGTTACAGGGGGCGCATGGAAACACCATATATTTT. Translating it yields CASRLQGAHGNTIYF.

This chain uses TRBV10-2 with TRBJ2-1, with 9 bases fitting TRBD1. The V gene end was trimmed by 6 bases and the J gene end by 2 bases; junction bases not matched to a gene: 2. The CDR3 has 14 amino acids. Looked up from germline, CDR1 is WSHSY and CDR2 is SAAADI. This CDR3 is CASSRDRAYNEQFF. In nucleotides, the CDR3 is TGCGCCAGCAGCCGGGACAGGGCCTACAATGAGCAGTTCTTC.

This chain links TRBV5-1 with TRBJ2-5, with TRBD2 as a possible D gene (5 bases). The V gene's germline CDR1 is SGHRS and CDR2 YFSETQ. The CDR3 contains 15 residues. The ends were cut back, 1 base at V and 2 bases at J, with 12 bases in the middle. This chain's CDR3 is CASSLFLAGQETQYF. The CDR3 region has the DNA TGCGCCAGCAGCTTGTTTCTAGCCGGACAAGAGACCCAGTACTTC.

The chain recombines TRBV7-6 with TRBJ1-1; D is uncertain. V shed 1 base and J shed 7 bases, with 4 bases lying between them. Germline V gene lookup returns CDR1 SGHVS and CDR2 FNYEAQ. There are 11 residues in the CDR3. The CDR3 coding sequence is TGTGCCAGCAGCTTAGGCAGTGAAGCTTTCTTT. Encoded protein: CASSLGSEAFF.

V and J are TRBV5-1 and TRBJ2-7; D is tentatively TRBD1 or TRBD2 (5 bases each). Germline V gene data show CDR1 as SGHRS and CDR2 as YFSETQ. Trimming left V 0 bases short and J 5 bases short, with 18 bases between. CDR3 size: 16 residues. In DNA form, the CDR3 reads TGCGCCAGCAGCTTGGCCGGGCTCTTACGGGGCGACGAGCAGTACTTC. Its translation: CASSLAGLLRGDEQYF.

V gene TRBV4-2 combines with J gene TRBJ2-7, with 8 nucleotides matching TRBD2. J was trimmed by 0 bases and V by 2 bases; bases with no gene match: 3. The CDR3 consists of 15 residues. Germline V lookup: CDR1 LGHNA, CDR2 YNFKEQ. The CDR3 loop reads CASSQFSGISYEQYF. CDR3 in DNA: TGTGCCAGCAGCCAATTTAGCGGGATCTCCTACGAGCAGTACTTC.

This clone was detected once. Other DNA sequences in the same sample also yield this CDR3. This sequence joins TRBV5-1 and TRBJ2-5; D is tentatively TRBD1 or TRBD2 (5 bases each). The CDR3 loop spans 14 amino acids. The V gene's germline CDR1 is SGHRS and CDR2 YFSETQ. V lost 7 bases to trimming and J lost 5 bases, with 18 bases between them. The CDR3 nucleotides are TGCGCCAGCTCCCCGGGAACCGAGGGGGAGACCCAGTACTTC. Protein product: CASSPGTEGETQYF.

The rearrangement uses TRBV23-1 and TRBJ1-4, with D uncertain. TRBV23-1 counts as an open reading frame of uncertain function. This CDR3 is 15 amino acids long. Trimming cost V 2 bases and J 4 bases, with 11 bases left between them. CDR3 sequence: CASSQRGRDNEKLFF. The CDR3 DNA follows: TGCGCCAGCAGTCAACGAGGGAGGGATAATGAAAAACTGTTTTTT.

The rearrangement joins TRBV19 to TRBJ2-2; the D gene is possibly TRBD2 (5 bases). Deletions cut 6 bases from V and 5 bases from J, with 13 bases between. The CDR3 extends over 14 amino acids. Germline V gene lookup returns CDR1 LNHDA and CDR2 SQIVND (reference sequence). In DNA form, the CDR3 reads TGTGCCAGTAGGCGAGGGCTGATAACCGGGGAGCTGTTTTTT. Translated: CASRRGLITGELFF.

The chain links TRBV10-2 to TRBJ2-1; TRBD2 agrees at 7 bases. The CDR3 totals 13 residues. The germline V gene has CDR1 WSHSY and CDR2 SAAADI. Trimming took 10 bases from V and 4 from J; bases not matched to a gene: 7. CDR3 coding DNA: TGCGCCACCAACCCCGGGAGGTACAATGAGCAGTTCTTC. This gives the protein CATNPGRYNEQFF.

This clone was found a few times. Other nucleotide sequences in the sample specify the same CDR3. The rearrangement joins TRBV9 to TRBJ1-2; TRBD1 might be the D (5 bases). Germline CDR1 reads SGDLS; CDR2 reads YYNGEE. V was trimmed by 4 bases and J by 2 bases, leaving 12 bases between them. The CDR3 covers 14 residues. The CDR3 DNA reads as TGTGCCAGCAGCACCGGGACGGAAAACTATGGCTACACCTTC. Its translation: CASSTGTENYGYTF.

The rearrangement joins TRBV10-3 to TRBJ2-3; the match to TRBD2 covers 14 bases. Trimming at V came to 6 bases and at J to 1 base, leaving 0 bases not matched to a gene. CDR3 length: 15 amino acids. The germline CDR1 and CDR2 sequences are ENHRY and SYGVKD. The CDR3 here is CAIRGLAGGTDTQYF. Written as DNA, the CDR3 is TGTGCCATCAGGGGACTAGCGGGAGGCACAGATACGCAGTATTTT.

The chain carries TRBV10-3 and TRBJ2-3, with 11 bases identical to TRBD2. V dropped 10 bases and J dropped 1; count of bases not matched to a gene: 1. This CDR3 region has 13 residues. Germline V gene sequence: CDR1 ENHRY, CDR2 SYGVKD. This chain's CDR3 is CATGLAGTDTQYF. CDR3 in DNA: TGTGCCACGGGACTAGCGGGCACAGATACGCAGTATTTT.

Of note for this clone: This may be a read error, as it is one base from a much larger clone. The chain is built from TRBV11-2 and TRBJ1-1; the D is unclear. V gave up 3 bases and J gave up 1 base, with 6 bases separating them. This CDR3 has 13 amino acids. Germline V gene sequence: CDR1 SGHAT, CDR2 FQNNGV. The CDR3 DNA sequence: TGTGCCAGCAGCTTTAACAGGAACACTGAAGCTTTCTTT. It encodes CASSFNRNTEAFF.

J is TRBJ2-7 and V is TRBV28; D remains unclear. The CDR3 loop spans 12 amino acids. CDR1 MDHEN and CDR2 SYDVKM come from the germline V gene. The V gene lost 6 bases and the J gene lost 3 bases, with 9 bases spanning the gap. The chain's CDR3 is CASRKVLYEQYF. CDR3 nucleotides: TGTGCCAGCAGGAAAGTTCTCTACGAGCAGTACTTC.

This clone was seen many times. The chain recombines TRBV5-8 with TRBJ1-4; D is perhaps TRBD1 (5 bases). From germline, CDR1 is SGHTS and CDR2 YDEGEE. The germline V and J ends were trimmed by 6 bases and 8 bases, with 23 bases remaining between them. This CDR3 region has 16 residues. The CDR3 sequence: CASTPFRGRAREKLFF. DNA for the CDR3: TGTGCCAGCACCCCATTTCGGGGACGGGCCCGGGAAAAACTGTTTTTT. The whole variable domain, remainder taken from reference TRBV5-8 and TRBJ1-4, is EAGVTQSPTHLIKTRGQQATLRCSPISGHTSVYWYQQALGLGLQFLLWYDEGEERNRGNFPPRFSGRQFPNYSSELNVNALELEDSALYLCASTPFRGRAREKLFFGSGTQLSVL.